This T cell receptor beta chain was captured by sequencing in a study of early T cells in non-severe SARS-CoV-2 infection. Turning to the study itself: Sequencing used unsorted whole-blood bulk RNA, so chains lack pairing. Whole-study results and caveats: VDJdb matching skewed toward anti-spike CD8 responses, missing private and CD4 specificities.

Of note for this clonotype: The antigen is not known.

The germline V and J ends were trimmed by 6 bases and 4 bases, with 13 bases remaining between them. The CDR3 has 15 amino acids. Molecules of cDNA were individually given unique molecular identifiers that were attached to them. TCRdb ran MiXCR on the 5' RACE reads and lists one entry per CDR3 protein. This sample has tens of thousands of distinct CDR3 sequences, with approximately 10% found just once. The rearrangement links TRBV12-3 or TRBV12-4 to TRBJ2-6; no clear D gene. This receptor was obtained from an adult who was a healthcare worker with PCR-confirmed SARS-CoV-2 infection or an uninfected control (not recorded which). The sequencing here drew on whole blood, taken at baseline. CDR3 sequence: CASSIGPGGANVLTF. The CDR3 DNA reads TGTGCCAGCAGCATAGGGCCAGGAGGGGCCAACGTCCTGACTTTC.